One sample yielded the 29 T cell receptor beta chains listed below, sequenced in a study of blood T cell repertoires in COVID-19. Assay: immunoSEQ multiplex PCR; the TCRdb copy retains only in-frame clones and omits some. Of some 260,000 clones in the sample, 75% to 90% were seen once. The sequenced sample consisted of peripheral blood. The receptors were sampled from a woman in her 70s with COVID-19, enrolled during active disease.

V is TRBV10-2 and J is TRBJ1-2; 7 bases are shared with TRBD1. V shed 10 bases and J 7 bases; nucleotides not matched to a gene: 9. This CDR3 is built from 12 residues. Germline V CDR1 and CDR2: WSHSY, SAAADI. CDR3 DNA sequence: TGCGCCATCACAGGGGACGGGATTGGCTACACCTTC. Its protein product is CAITGDGIGYTF.

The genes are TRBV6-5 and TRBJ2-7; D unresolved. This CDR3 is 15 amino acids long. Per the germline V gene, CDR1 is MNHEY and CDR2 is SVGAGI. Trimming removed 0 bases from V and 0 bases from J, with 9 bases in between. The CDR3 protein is CASSYSSAPSYEQYF. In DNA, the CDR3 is TGTGCCAGCAGTTACTCGAGCGCCCCCTCCTACGAGCAGTACTTC.

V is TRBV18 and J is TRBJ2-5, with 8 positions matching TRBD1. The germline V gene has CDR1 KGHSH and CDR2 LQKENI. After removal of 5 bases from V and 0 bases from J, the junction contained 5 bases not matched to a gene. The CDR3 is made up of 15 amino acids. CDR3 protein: CASSSGTGYQETQYF. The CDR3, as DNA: TGTGCCAGCTCATCCGGGACAGGATACCAAGAGACCCAGTACTTC.

The CDR3 protein is CASSLTQGGYEQYF. The CDR3 bases are TGTGCCAGCAGCTTAACACAGGGGGGCTACGAGCAGTACTTC. The chain is built from TRBV9 and TRBJ2-7, with 8 nucleotides matching TRBD1. With V trimmed by 4 bases and J by 3 bases, 6 bases remained unmatched. The CDR3 spans 14 residues. Germline V gives CDR1 SGDLS, CDR2 YYNGEE.

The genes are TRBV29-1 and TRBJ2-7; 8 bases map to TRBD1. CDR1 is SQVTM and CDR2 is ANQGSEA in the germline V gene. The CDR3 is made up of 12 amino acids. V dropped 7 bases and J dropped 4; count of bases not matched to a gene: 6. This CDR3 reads CSATGDRYEQYF. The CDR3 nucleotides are TGCAGCGCGACAGGGGATCGGTACGAGCAGTACTTC.

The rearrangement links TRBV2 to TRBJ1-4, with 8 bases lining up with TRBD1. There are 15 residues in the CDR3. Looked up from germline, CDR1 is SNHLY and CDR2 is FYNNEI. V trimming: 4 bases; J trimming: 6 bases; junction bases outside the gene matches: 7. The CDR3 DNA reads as TGTGCCAGCAGTGCAAACAGGGGGGGATATGAAAAACTGTTTTTT. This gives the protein CASSANRGGYEKLFF.

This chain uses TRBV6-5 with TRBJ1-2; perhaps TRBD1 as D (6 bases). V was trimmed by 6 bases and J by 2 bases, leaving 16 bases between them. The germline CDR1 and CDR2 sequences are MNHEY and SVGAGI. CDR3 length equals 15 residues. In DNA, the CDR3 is TGTGCCAGCAGAAAAAACACAGGGTACAACTATGGCTACACCTTC. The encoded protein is CASRKNTGYNYGYTF.

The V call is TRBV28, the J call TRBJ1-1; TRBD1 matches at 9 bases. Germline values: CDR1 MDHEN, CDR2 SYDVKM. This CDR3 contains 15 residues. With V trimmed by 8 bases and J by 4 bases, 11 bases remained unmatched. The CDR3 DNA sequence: TGTGCCAGCCCGCCCGGGACAGGGAGGGTCACTGAAGCTTTCTTT. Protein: CASPPGTGRVTEAFF.

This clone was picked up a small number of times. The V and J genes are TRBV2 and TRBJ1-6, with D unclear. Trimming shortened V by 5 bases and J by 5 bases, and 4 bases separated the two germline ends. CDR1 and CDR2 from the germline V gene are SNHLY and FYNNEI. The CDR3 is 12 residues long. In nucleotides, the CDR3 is TGTGCCAGCAGTCGAGATAATTCACCCCTCCACTTT. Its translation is CASSRDNSPLHF.

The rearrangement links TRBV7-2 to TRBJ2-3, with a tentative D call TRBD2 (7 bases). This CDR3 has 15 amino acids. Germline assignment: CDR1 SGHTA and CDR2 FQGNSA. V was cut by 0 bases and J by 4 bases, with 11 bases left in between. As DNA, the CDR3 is TGTGCCAGCAGCTTAGCAGCGGGACAAGCAGATACGCAGTATTTT. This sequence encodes CASSLAAGQADTQYF.

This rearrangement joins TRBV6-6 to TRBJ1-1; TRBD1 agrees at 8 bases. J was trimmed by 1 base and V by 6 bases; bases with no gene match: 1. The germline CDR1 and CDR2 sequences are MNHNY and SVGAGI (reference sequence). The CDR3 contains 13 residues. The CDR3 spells CASRDRENTEAFF. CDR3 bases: TGTGCCAGCAGGGACAGGGAGAACACTGAAGCTTTCTTT.

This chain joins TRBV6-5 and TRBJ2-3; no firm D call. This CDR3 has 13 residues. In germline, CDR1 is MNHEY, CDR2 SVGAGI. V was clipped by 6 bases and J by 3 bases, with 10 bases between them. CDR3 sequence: CASRSHLTDTQYF. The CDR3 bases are TGTGCCAGCAGGAGCCATTTAACAGATACGCAGTATTTT.

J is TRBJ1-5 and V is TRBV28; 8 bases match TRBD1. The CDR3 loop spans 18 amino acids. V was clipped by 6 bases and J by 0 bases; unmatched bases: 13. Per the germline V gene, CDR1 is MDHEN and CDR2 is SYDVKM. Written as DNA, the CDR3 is TGTGCCAGCAGCCAGGACAGGGTGGCCTGGGTTAGCAATCAGCCCCAGCATTTT. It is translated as CASSQDRVAWVSNQPQHF.

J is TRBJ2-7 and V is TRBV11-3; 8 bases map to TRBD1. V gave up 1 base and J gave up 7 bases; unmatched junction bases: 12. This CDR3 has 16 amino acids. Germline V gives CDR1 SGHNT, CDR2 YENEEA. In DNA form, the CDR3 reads TGTGCCAGCAGCTTAGTGGGGACAGGTTCCCTTTTGGAGCAGTACTTC. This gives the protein CASSLVGTGSLLEQYF.

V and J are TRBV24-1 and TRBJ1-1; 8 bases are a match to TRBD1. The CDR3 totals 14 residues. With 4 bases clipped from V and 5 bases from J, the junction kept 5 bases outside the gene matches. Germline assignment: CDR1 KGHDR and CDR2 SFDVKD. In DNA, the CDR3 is TGTGCCACCAGTGAGAGGACAGGGAGGACTGAAGCTTTCTTT. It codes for CATSERTGRTEAFF.

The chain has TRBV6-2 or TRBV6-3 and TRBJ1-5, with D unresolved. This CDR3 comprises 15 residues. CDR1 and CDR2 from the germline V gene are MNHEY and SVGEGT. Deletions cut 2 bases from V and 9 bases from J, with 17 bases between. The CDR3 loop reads CASSYRGDQSLPQHF. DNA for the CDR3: TGTGCCAGCAGTTACCGCGGGGATCAATCATTGCCCCAGCATTTT.

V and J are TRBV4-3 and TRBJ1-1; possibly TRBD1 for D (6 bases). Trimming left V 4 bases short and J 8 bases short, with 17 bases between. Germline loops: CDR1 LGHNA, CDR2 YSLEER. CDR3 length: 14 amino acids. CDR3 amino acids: CASSPVGGPGEAFF. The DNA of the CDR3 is TGCGCCAGCAGCCCGGTCGGGGGGCCGGGAGAAGCTTTCTTT.

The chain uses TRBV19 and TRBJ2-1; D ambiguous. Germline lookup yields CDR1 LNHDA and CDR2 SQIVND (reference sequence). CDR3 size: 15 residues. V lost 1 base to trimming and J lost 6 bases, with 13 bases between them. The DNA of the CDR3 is TGTGCCAGTAGTATAGGTACAGTCATGGGCAATGAGCAGTTCTTC. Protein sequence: CASSIGTVMGNEQFF.

The CDR3 nucleotides read TGTGCCAGCAGCGAAACGGGACTAGCGGGGGACACAGATACGCAGTATTTT. Translating gives CASSETGLAGDTDTQYF. The V gene is TRBV9, the J gene TRBJ2-3, with 14 nucleotides matching TRBD2. CDR1 SGDLS and CDR2 YYNGEE come from the germline V gene. CDR3 length: 17 amino acids. Trimming cost V 3 bases and J 2 bases; bases outside gene matches: 5.

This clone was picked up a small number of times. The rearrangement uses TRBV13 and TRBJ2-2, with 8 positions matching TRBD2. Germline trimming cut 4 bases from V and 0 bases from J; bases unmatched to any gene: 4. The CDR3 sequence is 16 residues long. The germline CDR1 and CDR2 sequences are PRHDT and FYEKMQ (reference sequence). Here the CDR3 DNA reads TGTGCCAGCAGCTCCGGGGGACTAGCGAACACCGGGGAGCTGTTTTTT. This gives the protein CASSSGGLANTGELFF. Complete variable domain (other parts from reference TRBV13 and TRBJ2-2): AAGVIQSPRHLIKEKRETATLKCYPIPRHDTVYWYQQGPGQDPQFLISFYEKMQSDKGSIPDRFSAQQFSDYHSELNMSSLELGDSALYFCASSSGGLANTGELFFGEGSRLTVL.

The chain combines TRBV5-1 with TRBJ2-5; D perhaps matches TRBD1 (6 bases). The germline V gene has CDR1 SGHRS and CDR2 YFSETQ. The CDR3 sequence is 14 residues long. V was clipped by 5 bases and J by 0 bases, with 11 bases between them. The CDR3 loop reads CASRSQGNQETQYF. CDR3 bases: TGCGCCAGCAGAAGTCAGGGGAACCAAGAGACCCAGTACTTC.

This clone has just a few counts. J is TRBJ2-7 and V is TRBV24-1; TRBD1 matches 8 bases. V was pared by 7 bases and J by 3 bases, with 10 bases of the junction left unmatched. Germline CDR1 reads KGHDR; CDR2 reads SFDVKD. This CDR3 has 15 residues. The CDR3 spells CATRRTQGGHYEQYF. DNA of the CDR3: TGTGCCACCAGGAGAACACAGGGGGGCCACTACGAGCAGTACTTC.

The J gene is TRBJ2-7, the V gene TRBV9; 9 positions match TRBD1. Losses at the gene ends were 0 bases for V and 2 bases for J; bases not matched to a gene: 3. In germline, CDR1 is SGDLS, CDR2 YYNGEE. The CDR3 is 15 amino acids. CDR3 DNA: TGTGCCAGCAGCGTAGATGGGACAGGGCCCTACGAGCAGTACTTC. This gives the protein CASSVDGTGPYEQYF.

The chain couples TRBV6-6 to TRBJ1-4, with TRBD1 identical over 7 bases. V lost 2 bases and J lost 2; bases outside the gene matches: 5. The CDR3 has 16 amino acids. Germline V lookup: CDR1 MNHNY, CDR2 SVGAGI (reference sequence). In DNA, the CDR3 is TGTGCCAGCAGTTACCCGTTGACAGGGACTAATGAAAAACTGTTTTTT. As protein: CASSYPLTGTNEKLFF.

This chain's CDR3 is CASHTVDSFEQFF. CDR3 coding DNA: TGTGCCAGTCATACAGTGGACAGTTTTGAGCAGTTCTTC. The chain has TRBV28 and TRBJ2-1; D is possibly TRBD1 (6 bases). Trimming removed 9 bases from V and 9 bases from J, with 18 bases in between. The germline V gene encodes CDR1 MDHEN and CDR2 SYDVKM. The CDR3 has 13 amino acids.

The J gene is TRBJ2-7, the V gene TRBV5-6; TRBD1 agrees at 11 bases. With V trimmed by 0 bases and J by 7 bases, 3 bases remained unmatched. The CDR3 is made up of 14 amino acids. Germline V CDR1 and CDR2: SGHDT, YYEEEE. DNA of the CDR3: TGTGCCAGCAGCTTGGGGACAGGGGGCCTGGAGCAGTACTTC. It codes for CASSLGTGGLEQYF. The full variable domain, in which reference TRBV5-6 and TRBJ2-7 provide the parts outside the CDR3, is DAGVTQSPTHLIKTRGQQVTLRCSPKSGHDTVSWYQQALGQGPQFIFQYYEEEERQRGNFPDRFSGHQFPNYSSELNVNALLLGDSALYLCASSLGTGGLEQYFGPGTRLTVT.

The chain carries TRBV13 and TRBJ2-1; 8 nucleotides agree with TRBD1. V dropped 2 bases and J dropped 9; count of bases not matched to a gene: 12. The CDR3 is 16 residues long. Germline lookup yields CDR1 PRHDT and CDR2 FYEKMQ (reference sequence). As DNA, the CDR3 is TGTGCCAGCAGCTTACTCGCGACAGGGGCCATAGGTGAGCAGTTCTTC. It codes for CASSLLATGAIGEQFF.

The CDR3, as DNA: TGCAGCGTTCTAGGACAGATAGCCACAGATACGCAGTATTTT. This gives the protein CSVLGQIATDTQYF. The genes are TRBV29-1 and TRBJ2-3, with a weak D call TRBD1 (6 bases). V shed 5 bases and J shed 2 bases, with 14 bases lying between them. The CDR3 loop spans 14 amino acids. Germline V CDR1 and CDR2: SQVTM, ANQGSEA.

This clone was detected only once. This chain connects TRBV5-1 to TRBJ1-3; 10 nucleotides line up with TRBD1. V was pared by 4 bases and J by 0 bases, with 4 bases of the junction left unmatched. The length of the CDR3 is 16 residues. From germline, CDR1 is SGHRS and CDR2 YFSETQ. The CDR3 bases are TGCGCCAGCAGCCGGGACAGGGGCGACTCTGGAAACACCATATATTTT. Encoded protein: CASSRDRGDSGNTIYF. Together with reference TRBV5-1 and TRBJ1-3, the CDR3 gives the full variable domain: KAGVTQTPRYLIKTRGQQVTLSCSPISGHRSVSWYQQTPGQGLQFLFEYFSETQRNKGNFPGRFSGRQFSNSRSEMNVSTLELGDSALYLCASSRDRGDSGNTIYFGEGSWLTVV.